The clone carrying this T cell receptor beta chain appeared a single time. This entry comes from a study of CD8 T cells in Susac syndrome. Sequencing targeted TCR beta in blood CD8+ and CD4+ T cells. Healthy donors served as age- and sex-matched controls. CD8+ and CD4+ T cells were negatively isolated; TEMRA cells were FACS-enriched. The V end lost 5 bases, the J end lost 8 bases, and 15 bases lay between the germline ends. The germline V gene has CDR1 SGHTA and CDR2 FQGNSA. The length of the CDR3 is 13 residues. Random-hexamer reverse transcription was applied to about 0.45 to 1 ug RNA. The authors amplified TCR beta CDR3 across 54 Vbeta and 13 Jbeta using immunoSEQ multiplex PCR. MiXCR, run by TCRdb on the immunoSEQ multiplex PCR reads, gives a single entry per CDR3 protein. The sample consists of 50,000 to 60,000 distinct CDR3 sequences, roughly 92% of them appearing once.

The specimen was CD8+ T cells from PBMCs. This receptor was obtained from a human donor in good health. V is TRBV7-2 and J is TRBJ1-2; D may be TRBD1 (6 bases). The CDR3 sequence: CASSPDSLEGYTF. The CDR3, as DNA: TGTGCCAGCAGCCCGGACAGCCTGGAAGGCTACACCTTC.